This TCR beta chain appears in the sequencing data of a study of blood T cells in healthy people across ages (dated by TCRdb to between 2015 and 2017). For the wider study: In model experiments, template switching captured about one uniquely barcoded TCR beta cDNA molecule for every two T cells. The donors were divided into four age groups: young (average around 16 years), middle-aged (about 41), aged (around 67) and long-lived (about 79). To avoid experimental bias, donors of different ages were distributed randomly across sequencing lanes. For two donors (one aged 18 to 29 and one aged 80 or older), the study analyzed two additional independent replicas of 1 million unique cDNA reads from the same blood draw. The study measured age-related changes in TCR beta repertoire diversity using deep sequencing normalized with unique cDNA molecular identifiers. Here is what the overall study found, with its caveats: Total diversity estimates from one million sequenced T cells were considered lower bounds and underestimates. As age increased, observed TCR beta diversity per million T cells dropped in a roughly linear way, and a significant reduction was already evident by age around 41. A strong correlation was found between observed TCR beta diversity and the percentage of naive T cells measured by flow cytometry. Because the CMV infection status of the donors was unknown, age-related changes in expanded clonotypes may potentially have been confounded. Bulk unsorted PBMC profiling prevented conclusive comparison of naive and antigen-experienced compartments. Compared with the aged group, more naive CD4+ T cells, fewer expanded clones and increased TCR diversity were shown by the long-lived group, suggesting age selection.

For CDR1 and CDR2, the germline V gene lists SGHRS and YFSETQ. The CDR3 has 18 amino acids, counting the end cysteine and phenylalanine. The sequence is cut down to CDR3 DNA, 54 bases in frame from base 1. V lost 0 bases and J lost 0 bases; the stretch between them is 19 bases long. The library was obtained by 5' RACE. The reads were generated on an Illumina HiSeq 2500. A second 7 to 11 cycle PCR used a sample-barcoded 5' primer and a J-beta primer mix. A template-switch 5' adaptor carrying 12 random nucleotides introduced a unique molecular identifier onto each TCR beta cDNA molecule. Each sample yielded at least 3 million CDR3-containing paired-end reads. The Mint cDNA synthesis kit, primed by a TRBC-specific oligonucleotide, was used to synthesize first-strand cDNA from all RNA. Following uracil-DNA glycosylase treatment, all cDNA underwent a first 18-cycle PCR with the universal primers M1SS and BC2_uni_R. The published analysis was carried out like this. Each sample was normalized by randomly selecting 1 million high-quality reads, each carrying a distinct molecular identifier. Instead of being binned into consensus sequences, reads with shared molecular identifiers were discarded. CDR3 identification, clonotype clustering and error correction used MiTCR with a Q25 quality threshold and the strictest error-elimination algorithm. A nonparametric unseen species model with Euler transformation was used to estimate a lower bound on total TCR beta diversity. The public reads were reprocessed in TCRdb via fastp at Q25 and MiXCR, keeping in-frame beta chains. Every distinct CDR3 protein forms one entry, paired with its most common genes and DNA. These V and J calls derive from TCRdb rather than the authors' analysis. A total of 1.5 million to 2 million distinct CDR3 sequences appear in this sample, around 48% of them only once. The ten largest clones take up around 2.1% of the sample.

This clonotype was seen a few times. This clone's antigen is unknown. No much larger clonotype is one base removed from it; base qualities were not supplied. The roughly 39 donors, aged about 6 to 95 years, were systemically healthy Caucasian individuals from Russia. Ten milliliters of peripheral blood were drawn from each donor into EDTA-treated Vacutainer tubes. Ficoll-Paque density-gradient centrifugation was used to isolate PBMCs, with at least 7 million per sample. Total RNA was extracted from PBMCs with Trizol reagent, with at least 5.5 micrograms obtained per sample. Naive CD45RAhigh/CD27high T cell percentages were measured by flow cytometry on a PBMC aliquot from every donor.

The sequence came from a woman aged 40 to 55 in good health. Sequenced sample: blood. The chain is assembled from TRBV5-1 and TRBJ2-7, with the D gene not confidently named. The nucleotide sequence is TGCGCCAGCAGCTTGGTTCCAGGAAGACCAAATTTCTCCTACGAGCAGTACTTC. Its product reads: CASSLVPGRPNFSYEQYF.